Reported below is one T cell receptor (beta chain). The record originates from a study of T cell changes during pregnancy in multiple sclerosis. The CDR3 is made up of 15 amino acids. Trimming removed 1 base from V and 1 base from J, with 11 bases in between. Germline V gene sequence: CDR1 SGHKS, CDR2 YYEKEE (reference sequence). Some clones are missing from TCRdb's copy, which holds only in-frame ones; the method was immunoSEQ multiplex PCR. Counted here are about 40,000 clones, about 91% occurring once; the ten biggest clones make up 0.7% to 0.95%. This chain joins TRBV5-5 and TRBJ1-1; D not resolved. The TCR sequence derives from a female donor with multiple sclerosis, enrolled in a pregnancy study. The sample consisted of CD4+ T cells from peripheral blood mononuclear cells, taken before pregnancy. The CDR3 reads CASSLWLGGNTEAFF. The CDR3, as DNA: TGTGCCAGCAGCTTGTGGCTGGGAGGGAACACTGAAGCTTTCTTT.